This TCR beta chain derives from a study of blood T cells in healthy people across ages. With a J-beta primer mix and a sample-barcoded 5' primer, a second PCR ran about 6 to 11 cycles. One entry per CDR3 protein, called by TCRdb with MiXCR from the 5' RACE reads. Here the sample spans more than 650,000 distinct CDR3 sequences, approximately 21% being singletons. Every sample had a minimum of 6.5 million PBMCs isolated. Germline CDR1 is SGHDN and CDR2 is FVKESK. Germline trimming cut 2 bases from V and 0 bases from J; bases unmatched to any gene: 16. The CDR3 extends over 20 amino acids. The sequencing sample was made of blood. The chain joins TRBV14 to TRBJ1-1; 9 positions match TRBD1. The clonotype was recovered from a man between 65 and 85 years old in good health. CDR3 residues: CASSQLYYGQGRHMNTEAFF. The DNA for the CDR3 is TGTGCCAGCAGCCAACTGTACTACGGACAGGGGAGACACATGAACACTGAAGCTTTCTTT.